Listed here are 23 T cell receptor beta chains from one sample, sequenced in a study of shared clonotypes between healthy human individuals. Here immunoSEQ multiplex PCR was the method, and the copy in TCRdb shows in-frame clones only, minus some. This repertoire shows a few hundred thousand clones, 79% found once; its top ten account for roughly 12%. Sequenced input: PBMCs. The receptors stem from a middle-aged woman in good health. Some clones in this sample may be carry-over from other donors' samples.

The DNA for the CDR3 is TGTGCCAGCAGCTTGGTTTTTGCTCCGGCGGCCAGGGGCACAGATACGCAGTATTTT. Its translation: CASSLVFAPAARGTDTQYF. V and J are TRBV5-4 and TRBJ2-3, with D perhaps matching TRBD1 (5 bases). The CDR3 runs to 19 residues. Per the germline V gene, CDR1 is SGHNT and CDR2 is YYREEE (reference sequence). V lost 0 bases to trimming and J lost 1 base, with 21 bases between them.

J is TRBJ2-1 and V is TRBV7-9, with D tentatively TRBD2 (6 bases). The CDR3 runs to 12 residues. Germline V gene lookup returns CDR1 SEHNR and CDR2 FQNEAQ (reference sequence). Trimming removed 7 bases from V and 3 bases from J, with 7 bases in between. CDR3 sequence reads: CASTRGYNEQFF. CDR3 bases: TGTGCCAGCACGCGGGGCTACAATGAGCAGTTCTTC. The full variable domain, with the rest looked up from reference TRBV7-9 and TRBJ2-1, is DTGVSQNPRHKITKRGQNVTFRCDPISEHNRLYWYRQTLGQGPEFLTYFQNEAQLEKSRLLSDRFSAERPKGSFSTLEIQRTEQGDSAMYLCASTRGYNEQFFGPGTRLTVL.

This clone was observed at least ten times. The gene calls are TRBV19 and TRBJ1-1; D call uncertain. This CDR3 is built from 16 residues. Germline V gene data show CDR1 as LNHDA and CDR2 as SQIVND (reference sequence). The germline V and J ends were trimmed by 3 bases and 2 bases, with 16 bases remaining between them. DNA for the CDR3: TGTGCCAGTAGTATTCGGGCGAGACGCCCAAACACTGAAGCTTTCTTT. Translation: CASSIRARRPNTEAFF.

V gene TRBV4-2 combines with J gene TRBJ1-2; TRBD1 aligns across 7 bases. J was trimmed by 0 bases and V by 7 bases; bases with no gene match: 8. The germline CDR1 and CDR2 sequences are LGHNA and YNFKEQ. The CDR3 extends over 15 amino acids. CDR3 region: CASTTDRVSNYGYTF. DNA of the CDR3: TGTGCCAGCACAACCGACAGGGTCTCTAACTATGGCTACACCTTC.

This chain links TRBV5-4 with TRBJ2-7; D not resolved. CDR1 and CDR2 (germline): SGHNT, YYREEE (reference sequence). The CDR3 extends over 14 amino acids. The V gene lost 2 bases and the J gene lost 4 bases, with 13 bases spanning the gap. CDR3 nucleotide sequence: TGTGCCAGCAGCTTTCGAACGGATCGATACGAGCAGTACTTC. Amino acid sequence: CASSFRTDRYEQYF. The full variable domain, with the rest looked up from reference TRBV5-4 and TRBJ2-7, is ETGVTQSPTHLIKTRGQQVTLRCSSQSGHNTVSWYQQALGQGPQFIFQYYREEENGRGNFPPRFSGLQFPNYSSELNVNALELDDSALYLCASSFRTDRYEQYFGPGTRLTVT.

The rearrangement joins TRBV4-1 to TRBJ2-6; D uncertain. The CDR3 length is 17 residues. Germline CDR1 MGHRA, CDR2 YSYEKL. V dropped 1 base and J dropped 4 bases, with 14 bases sitting between them. The CDR3 nucleotides read TGCGCCAGCAGCCAAGTCGTGCGGTTGGCAGGGGCCAACGTCCTGACTTTC. Its translation is CASSQVVRLAGANVLTF.

The chain joins TRBV19 to TRBJ2-5, with unresolved D. The ends were cut back, 10 bases at V and 5 bases at J, with 17 bases in the middle. Germline values: CDR1 LNHDA, CDR2 SQIVND (reference sequence). The CDR3 contains 13 residues. The CDR3 is CATEDGYRETQYF. The CDR3 region has the DNA TGTGCCACCGAGGATGGCTACCGGGAGACCCAGTACTTC.

Remarks on this clone: Within the sample, other DNA sequences also encode this same CDR3. This chain connects TRBV10-3 to TRBJ1-1, with 8 nucleotides matching TRBD1. The CDR3 is 13 amino acids. V dropped 6 bases and J dropped 6; count of bases not matched to a gene: 6. Per germline, CDR1 ENHRY and CDR2 SYGVKD. The DNA for the CDR3 is TGTGCCATCAGCGACAGGGGTTTGGCTGAAGCTTTCTTT. Its protein is CAISDRGLAEAFF.

V gene TRBV11-2 combines with J gene TRBJ2-3; D call uncertain. Deletions cut 4 bases from V and 10 bases from J, with 12 bases between. This CDR3 has 12 amino acids. CDR1 SGHAT and CDR2 FQNNGV come from the germline V gene. The CDR3 is CASSSRLNPQYF. The CDR3 DNA sequence: TGTGCCAGCAGCTCGCGACTTAACCCGCAGTATTTT.

This chain uses TRBV28 with TRBJ2-1; no clear D. CDR1 MDHEN and CDR2 SYDVKM come from the germline V gene. The CDR3 is made up of 12 amino acids. The V end was cut by 1 base, the J end by 7 bases, with 5 bases between. The DNA of the CDR3 is TGTGCCAGCAGTTTATCCCGAAATGAGCAGTTCTTC. It is translated as CASSLSRNEQFF. The full variable domain, its missing parts supplied by reference TRBV28 and TRBJ2-1, is DVKVTQSSRYLVKRTGEKVFLECVQDMDHENMFWYRQDPGLGLRLIYFSYDVKMKEKGDIPEGYSVSREKKERFSLILESASTNQTSMYLCASSLSRNEQFFGPGTRLTVL.

The V call is TRBV14, the J call TRBJ1-2, with D unresolved. Trimming left V 4 bases short and J 0 bases short, with 15 bases between. Germline CDR1 is SGHDN and CDR2 is FVKESK. The CDR3 is 16 residues long. CDR3 in amino acids: CASSPRFRMSNYGYTF. Written as DNA, the CDR3 is TGTGCCAGCAGCCCCCGTTTTCGGATGTCTAACTATGGCTACACCTTC.

The chain uses TRBV9 and TRBJ2-1; TRBD2 matches at 9 bases. After removal of 5 bases from V and 0 bases from J, the junction contained 3 bases not matched to a gene. The length of the CDR3 is 15 residues. CDR1 is SGDLS, CDR2 YYNGEE, per germline. Here the CDR3 reads CASSRSGSSYNEQFF. The CDR3 bases are TGTGCCAGCAGTCGTAGCGGGAGCTCCTACAATGAGCAGTTCTTC.

The chain employs TRBV5-1 and TRBJ2-2; D is perhaps TRBD2 (5 bases). Germline V lookup: CDR1 SGHRS, CDR2 YFSETQ. The CDR3 runs to 14 residues. V was trimmed by 5 bases and J by 2 bases, leaving 10 bases between them. CDR3: CASRRTHNTGELFF. The CDR3 bases are TGCGCCAGCAGAAGGACTCATAACACCGGGGAGCTGTTTTTT.

A note on this clone: This sample includes further DNA sequences coding for the same CDR3. The genes are TRBV28 and TRBJ1-2; 8 bases map to TRBD1. This CDR3 contains 14 residues. Germline CDR1 and CDR2: MDHEN and SYDVKM. V shed 3 bases, J shed 0 bases, and the junction held 0 bases outside the gene matches. CDR3 residues: CASSLTGANYGYTF. The CDR3 DNA sequence: TGTGCCAGCAGTTTGACAGGGGCTAACTATGGCTACACCTTC.

The chain employs TRBV7-2 and TRBJ2-3; D is possibly TRBD2 (6 bases). Germline V gives CDR1 SGHTA, CDR2 FQGNSA. Deletions cut 5 bases from V and 5 bases from J, with 14 bases between. This CDR3 contains 14 residues. The CDR3 sequence is CASSHWAGGDTQYF. CDR3 in DNA: TGTGCCAGCAGCCATTGGGCCGGGGGAGATACGCAGTATTTT.

The chain links TRBV19 to TRBJ2-1; D remains unclear. The CDR3 sequence is 13 residues long. Looked up from germline, CDR1 is LNHDA and CDR2 is SQIVND (reference sequence). The ends were cut back, 7 bases at V and 4 bases at J, with 11 bases in the middle. Here the CDR3 DNA reads TGTGCCAGTAAAGAGGAGATTTACAATGAGCAGTTCTTC. It is translated as CASKEEIYNEQFF.

This sequence joins TRBV30 and TRBJ2-2; 7 nucleotides align to TRBD1. V shed 5 bases and J 0 bases; nucleotides not matched to a gene: 0. CDR3 length: 13 amino acids. The germline V gene has CDR1 GTSNPN and CDR2 SVGIG (reference sequence). In DNA form, the CDR3 reads TGTGCCTGGGACAGGGCGAACACCGGGGAGCTGTTTTTT. Amino acid sequence: CAWDRANTGELFF. The full variable domain, in which reference TRBV30 and TRBJ2-2 provide the parts outside the CDR3, is SQTIHQWPATLVQPVGSPLSLECTVEGTSNPNLYWYRQAAGRGLQLLFYSVGIGQISSEVPQNLSASRPQDRQFILSSKKLLLSDSGFYLCAWDRANTGELFFGEGSRLTVL.

The CDR3 nucleotides read TGTGCCAGCAGCCGCCGTATTTACACTGAAGCTTTCTTT. This encodes CASSRRIYTEAFF. V is TRBV7-9 and J is TRBJ1-1; D is undetermined. This CDR3 comprises 13 residues. Germline values: CDR1 SEHNR, CDR2 FQNEAQ (reference sequence). V gave up 5 bases and J gave up 3 bases, with 10 bases separating them.

This clone was seen a handful of times. This rearrangement joins TRBV21-1 to TRBJ1-3. TRBV21-1 is described as a pseudogene. The CDR3 contains 15 residues. Here the CDR3 reads CASSKVPGLRNTIYF. CDR3 in DNA: TGTGCCAGCAGCAAAGTCCCGGGTCTGCGAAACACCATATATTTT.

This chain joins TRBV2 and TRBJ1-2; no reliable D call. Trimming took off 8 bases at V and 4 bases at J, with 11 bases between the two ends. Germline V CDR1 and CDR2: SNHLY, FYNNEI. This CDR3 has 12 residues. CDR3 sequence reads: CASSAETYGYTF. As DNA, the CDR3 is TGTGCCAGCTCCGCGGAGACCTATGGCTACACCTTC.

The gene calls are TRBV7-2 and TRBJ2-2; 7 bases are shared with TRBD2. Trimming took 9 bases from V and 7 from J; bases not matched to a gene: 14. This CDR3 contains 15 residues. Germline CDR1 reads SGHTA; CDR2 reads FQGNSA. The DNA of the CDR3 is TGTGCCAGTACCAAAGGGAGCGGGATCGTCGGGGAGCTGTTTTTT. As protein: CASTKGSGIVGELFF.

V and J are TRBV19 and TRBJ2-3, with D unresolved. Looked up from germline, CDR1 is LNHDA and CDR2 is SQIVND (reference sequence). The CDR3 sequence is 15 residues long. Trimming left V 3 bases short and J 2 bases short, with 12 bases between. The CDR3 coding sequence is TGTGCCAGTAGTATTGGCGAGTGGAACACAGATACGCAGTATTTT. It codes for CASSIGEWNTDTQYF.

The chain links TRBV29-1 to TRBJ2-3; D is unresolved. The CDR3 is 14 amino acids. Germline loops: CDR1 SQVTM, CDR2 ANQGSEA. V gave up 5 bases and J gave up 6 bases, with 18 bases separating them. The CDR3 loop is CSVWIGPTTDTQYF. The DNA of the CDR3 is TGCAGCGTTTGGATAGGGCCCACCACGGATACGCAGTATTTT.